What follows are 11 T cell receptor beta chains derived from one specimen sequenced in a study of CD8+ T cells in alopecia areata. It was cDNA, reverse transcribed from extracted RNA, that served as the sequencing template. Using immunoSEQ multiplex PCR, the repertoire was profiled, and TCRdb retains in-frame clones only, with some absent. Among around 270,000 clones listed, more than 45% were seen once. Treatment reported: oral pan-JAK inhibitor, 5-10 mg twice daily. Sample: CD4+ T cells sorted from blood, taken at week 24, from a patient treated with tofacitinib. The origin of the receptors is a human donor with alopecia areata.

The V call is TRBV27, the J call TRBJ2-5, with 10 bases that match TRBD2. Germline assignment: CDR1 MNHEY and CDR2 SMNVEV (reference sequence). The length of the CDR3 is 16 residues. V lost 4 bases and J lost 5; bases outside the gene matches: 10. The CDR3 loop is CASSSLAGAPMETQYF. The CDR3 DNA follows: TGTGCCAGCAGTTCCCTAGCGGGGGCACCTATGGAGACCCAGTACTTC.

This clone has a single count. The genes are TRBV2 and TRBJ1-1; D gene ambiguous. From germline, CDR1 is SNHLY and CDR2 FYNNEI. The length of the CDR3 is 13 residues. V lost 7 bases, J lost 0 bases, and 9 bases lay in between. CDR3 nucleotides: TGTGCCAGCATTCAAGCAGTGAACACTGAAGCTTTCTTT. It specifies CASIQAVNTEAFF.

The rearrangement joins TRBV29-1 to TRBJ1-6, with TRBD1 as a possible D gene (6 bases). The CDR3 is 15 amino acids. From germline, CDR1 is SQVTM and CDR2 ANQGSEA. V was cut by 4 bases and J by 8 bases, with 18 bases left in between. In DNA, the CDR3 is TGCAGCGTTGTGGAGGCAGGGGCGGGTCATTCACCCCTCCACTTT. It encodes CSVVEAGAGHSPLHF.

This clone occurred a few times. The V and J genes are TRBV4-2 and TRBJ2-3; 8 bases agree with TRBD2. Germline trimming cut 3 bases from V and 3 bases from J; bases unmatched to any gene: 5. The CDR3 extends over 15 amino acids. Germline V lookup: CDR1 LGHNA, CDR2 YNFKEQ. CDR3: CASSHGGGQTDTQYF. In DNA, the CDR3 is TGTGCCAGCAGCCACGGCGGGGGGCAGACAGATACGCAGTATTTT.

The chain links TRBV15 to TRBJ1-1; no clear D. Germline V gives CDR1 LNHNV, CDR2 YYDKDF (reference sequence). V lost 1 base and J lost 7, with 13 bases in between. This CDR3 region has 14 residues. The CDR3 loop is CATSRAFGTDEAFF. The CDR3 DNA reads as TGTGCCACCAGCAGAGCTTTTGGAACAGATGAAGCTTTCTTT.

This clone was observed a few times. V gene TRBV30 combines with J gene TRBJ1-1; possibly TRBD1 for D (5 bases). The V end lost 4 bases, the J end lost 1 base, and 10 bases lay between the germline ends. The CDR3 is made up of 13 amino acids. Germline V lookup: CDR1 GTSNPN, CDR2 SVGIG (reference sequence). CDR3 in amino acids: CAWNPGRNTEAFF. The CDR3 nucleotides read TGTGCCTGGAATCCAGGGAGGAACACTGAAGCTTTCTTT. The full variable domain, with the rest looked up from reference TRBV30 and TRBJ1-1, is SQTIHQWPATLVQPVGSPLSLECTVEGTSNPNLYWYRQAAGRGLQLLFYSVGIGQISSEVPQNLSASRPQDRQFILSSKKLLLSDSGFYLCAWNPGRNTEAFFGQGTRLTVV.

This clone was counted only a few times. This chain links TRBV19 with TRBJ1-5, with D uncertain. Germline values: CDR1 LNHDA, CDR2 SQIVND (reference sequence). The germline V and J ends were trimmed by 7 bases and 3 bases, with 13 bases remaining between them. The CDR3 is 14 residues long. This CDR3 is CASNPGIPNQPQHF. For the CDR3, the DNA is TGTGCCAGTAATCCAGGTATTCCCAATCAGCCCCAGCATTTT.

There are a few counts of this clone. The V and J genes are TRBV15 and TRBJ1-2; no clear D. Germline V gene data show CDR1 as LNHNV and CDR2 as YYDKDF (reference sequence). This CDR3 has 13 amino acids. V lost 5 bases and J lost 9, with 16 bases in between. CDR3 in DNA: TGTGCCACCAGCGACGGGTTTGCGATGAGCTACACCTTC. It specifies CATSDGFAMSYTF.

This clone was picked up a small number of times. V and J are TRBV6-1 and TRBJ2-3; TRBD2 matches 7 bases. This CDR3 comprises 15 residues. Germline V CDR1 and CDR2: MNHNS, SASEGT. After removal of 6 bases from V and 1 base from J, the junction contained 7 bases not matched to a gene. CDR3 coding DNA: TGTGCCAGCAGCCTACTAGCGCCCCGCACAGATACGCAGTATTTT. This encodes CASSLLAPRTDTQYF.

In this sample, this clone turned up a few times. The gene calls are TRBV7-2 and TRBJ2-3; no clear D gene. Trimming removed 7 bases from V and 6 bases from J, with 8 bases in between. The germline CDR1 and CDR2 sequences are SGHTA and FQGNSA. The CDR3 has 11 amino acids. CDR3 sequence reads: CASTPGDTQYF. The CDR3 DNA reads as TGTGCCAGCACCCCGGGCGATACGCAGTATTTT.

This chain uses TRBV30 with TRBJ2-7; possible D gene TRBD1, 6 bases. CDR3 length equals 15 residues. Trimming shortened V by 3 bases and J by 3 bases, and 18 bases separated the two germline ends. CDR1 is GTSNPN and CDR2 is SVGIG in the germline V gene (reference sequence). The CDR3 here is CAWRGRQGNYYEQYF. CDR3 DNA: TGTGCCTGGAGAGGTCGGCAGGGGAATTACTACGAGCAGTACTTC.